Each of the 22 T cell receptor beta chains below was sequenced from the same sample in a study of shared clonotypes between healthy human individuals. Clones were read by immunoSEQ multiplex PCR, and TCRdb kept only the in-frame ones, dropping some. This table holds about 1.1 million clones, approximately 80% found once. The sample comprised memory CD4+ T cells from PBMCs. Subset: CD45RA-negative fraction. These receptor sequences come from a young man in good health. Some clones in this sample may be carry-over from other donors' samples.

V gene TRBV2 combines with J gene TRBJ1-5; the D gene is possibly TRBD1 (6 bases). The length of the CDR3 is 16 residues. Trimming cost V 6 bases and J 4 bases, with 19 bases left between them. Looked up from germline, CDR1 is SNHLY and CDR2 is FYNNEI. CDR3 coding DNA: TGTGCCAGCAGCAGCAAGACCGGGACATCAAATCAGCCCCAGCATTTT. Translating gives CASSSKTGTSNQPQHF. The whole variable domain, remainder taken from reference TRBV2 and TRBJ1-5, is EPEVTQTPSHQVTQMGQEVILRCVPISNHLYFYWYRQILGQKVEFLVSFYNNEISEKSEIFDDQFSVERPDGSNFTLKIRSTKLEDSAMYFCASSSKTGTSNQPQHFGDGTRLSIL.

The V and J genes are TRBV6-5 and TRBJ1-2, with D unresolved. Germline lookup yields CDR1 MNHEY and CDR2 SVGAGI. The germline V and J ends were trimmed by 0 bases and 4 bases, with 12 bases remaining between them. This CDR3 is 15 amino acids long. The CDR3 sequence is CASSYSNVWGYGYTF. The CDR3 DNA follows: TGTGCCAGCAGTTACTCGAATGTTTGGGGCTATGGCTACACCTTC.

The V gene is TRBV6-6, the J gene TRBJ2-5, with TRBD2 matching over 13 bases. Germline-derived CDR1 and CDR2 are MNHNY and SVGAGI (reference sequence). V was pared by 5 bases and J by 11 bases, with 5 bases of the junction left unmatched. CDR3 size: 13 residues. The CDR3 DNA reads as TGTGCCAGCAGTCTGGGACTAGCGGGACCTCAGTACTTC. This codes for CASSLGLAGPQYF.

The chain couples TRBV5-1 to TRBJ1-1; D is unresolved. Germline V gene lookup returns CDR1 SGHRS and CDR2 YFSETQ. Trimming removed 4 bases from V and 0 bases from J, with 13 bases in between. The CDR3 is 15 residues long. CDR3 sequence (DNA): TGCGCCAGCAGCCGCGGCGGGGTACTGAACACTGAAGCTTTCTTT. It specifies CASSRGGVLNTEAFF.

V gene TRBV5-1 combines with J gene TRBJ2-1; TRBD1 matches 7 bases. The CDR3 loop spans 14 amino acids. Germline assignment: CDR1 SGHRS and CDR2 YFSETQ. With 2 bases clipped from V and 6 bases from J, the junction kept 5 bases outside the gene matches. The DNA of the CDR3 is TGCGCCAGCAGCTTCAACAGGGGACCCAATGAGCAGTTCTTC. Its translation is CASSFNRGPNEQFF.

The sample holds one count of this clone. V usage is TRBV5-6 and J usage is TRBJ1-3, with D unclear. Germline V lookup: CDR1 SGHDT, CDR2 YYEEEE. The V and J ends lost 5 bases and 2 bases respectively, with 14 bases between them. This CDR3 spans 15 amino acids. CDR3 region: CASRAGIRAGNTIYF. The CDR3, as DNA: TGTGCCAGCAGAGCCGGGATAAGGGCTGGAAACACCATATATTTT.

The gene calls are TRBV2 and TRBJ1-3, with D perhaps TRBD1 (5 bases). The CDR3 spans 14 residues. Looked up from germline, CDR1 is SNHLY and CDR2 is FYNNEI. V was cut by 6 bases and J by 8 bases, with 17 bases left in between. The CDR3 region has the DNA TGTGCCAGCAGCCAGGAAGGGACGTCGCACACCATATATTTT. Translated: CASSQEGTSHTIYF.

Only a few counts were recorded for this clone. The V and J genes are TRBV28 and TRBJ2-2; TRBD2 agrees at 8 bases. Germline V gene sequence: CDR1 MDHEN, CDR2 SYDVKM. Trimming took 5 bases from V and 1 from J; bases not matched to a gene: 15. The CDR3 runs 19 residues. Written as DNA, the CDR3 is TGTGCCAGCAGTCCCCTGGCGGGAGGTATCTTTGGGAACACCGGGGAGCTGTTTTTT. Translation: CASSPLAGGIFGNTGELFF.

Written as DNA, the CDR3 is TGTGCCAGCAGTTTGCAAGGATCTAGGGGAGATACGCAGTATTTT. Encoded protein: CASSLQGSRGDTQYF. This chain links TRBV28 with TRBJ2-3; possibly TRBD1 for D (5 bases). CDR1 MDHEN and CDR2 SYDVKM come from the germline V gene. The CDR3 is 15 residues long. Trimming removed 3 bases from V and 5 bases from J, with 15 bases in between.

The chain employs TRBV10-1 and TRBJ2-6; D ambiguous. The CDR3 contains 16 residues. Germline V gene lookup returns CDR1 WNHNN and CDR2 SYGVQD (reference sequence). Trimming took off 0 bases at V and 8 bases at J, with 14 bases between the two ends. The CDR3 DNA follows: TGCGCCAGCAGTGAGTCGAAACCTCGGCGGACCAACGTCCTGACTTTC. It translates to CASSESKPRRTNVLTF.

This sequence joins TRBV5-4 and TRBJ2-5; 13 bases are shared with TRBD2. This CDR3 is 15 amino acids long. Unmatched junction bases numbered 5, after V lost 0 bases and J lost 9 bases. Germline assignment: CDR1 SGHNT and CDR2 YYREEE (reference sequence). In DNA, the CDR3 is TGTGCCAGCAGCTTGGGGACTAGCGGGAGTAGGGCCCAGTACTTC. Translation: CASSLGTSGSRAQYF.

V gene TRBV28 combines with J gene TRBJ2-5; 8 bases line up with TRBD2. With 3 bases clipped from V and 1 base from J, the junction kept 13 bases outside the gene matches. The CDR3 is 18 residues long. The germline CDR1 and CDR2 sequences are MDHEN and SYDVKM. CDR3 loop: CASSFSPEGSGAQETQYF. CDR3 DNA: TGTGCCAGCAGTTTTAGCCCGGAGGGTAGCGGGGCCCAAGAGACCCAGTACTTC. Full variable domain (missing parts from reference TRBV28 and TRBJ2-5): DVKVTQSSRYLVKRTGEKVFLECVQDMDHENMFWYRQDPGLGLRLIYFSYDVKMKEKGDIPEGYSVSREKKERFSLILESASTNQTSMYLCASSFSPEGSGAQETQYFGPGTRLLVL.

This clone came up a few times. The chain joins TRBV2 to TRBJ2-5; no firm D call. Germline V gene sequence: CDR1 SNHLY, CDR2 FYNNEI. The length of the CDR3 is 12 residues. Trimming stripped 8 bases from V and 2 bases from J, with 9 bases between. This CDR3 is CASGALQETQYF. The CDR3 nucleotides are TGTGCCAGCGGTGCCCTTCAAGAGACCCAGTACTTC.

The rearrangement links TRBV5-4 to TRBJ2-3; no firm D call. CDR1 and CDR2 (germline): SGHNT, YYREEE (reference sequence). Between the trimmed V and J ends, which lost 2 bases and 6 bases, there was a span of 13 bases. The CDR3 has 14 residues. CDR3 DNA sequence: TGTGCCAGCAGCTTTGACCCCTTTCGGGATACGCAGTATTTT. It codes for CASSFDPFRDTQYF. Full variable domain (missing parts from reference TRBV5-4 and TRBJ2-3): ETGVTQSPTHLIKTRGQQVTLRCSSQSGHNTVSWYQQALGQGPQFIFQYYREEENGRGNFPPRFSGLQFPNYSSELNVNALELDDSALYLCASSFDPFRDTQYFGPGTRLTVL.

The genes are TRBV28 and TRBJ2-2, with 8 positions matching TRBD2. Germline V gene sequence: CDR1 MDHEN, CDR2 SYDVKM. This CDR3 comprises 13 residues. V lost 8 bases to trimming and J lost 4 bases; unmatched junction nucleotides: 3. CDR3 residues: CASAGGLTGELFF. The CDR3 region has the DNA TGTGCCAGCGCGGGAGGACTCACCGGGGAGCTGTTTTTT.

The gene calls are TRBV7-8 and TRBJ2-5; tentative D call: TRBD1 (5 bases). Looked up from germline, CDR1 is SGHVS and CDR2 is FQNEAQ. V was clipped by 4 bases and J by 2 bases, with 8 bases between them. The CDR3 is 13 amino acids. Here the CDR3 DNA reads TGTGCCAGCAGCTCAGGGTCGCAAGAGACCCAGTACTTC. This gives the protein CASSSGSQETQYF.

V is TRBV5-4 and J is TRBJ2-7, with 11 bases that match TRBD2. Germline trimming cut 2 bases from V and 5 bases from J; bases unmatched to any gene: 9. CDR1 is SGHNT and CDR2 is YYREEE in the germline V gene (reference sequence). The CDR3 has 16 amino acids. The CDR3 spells CASSFKTSGSTNEQYF. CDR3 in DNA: TGTGCCAGCAGCTTCAAAACTAGCGGGAGTACCAACGAGCAGTACTTC.

CDR3 in amino acids: CASSPQGGEQFF. The CDR3 nucleotides are TGCGCCAGCAGCCCCCAGGGCGGTGAGCAGTTCTTC. This chain uses TRBV5-1 with TRBJ2-1; tentative D call: TRBD1 (5 bases). The CDR3 covers 12 residues. V lost 4 bases and J 9 bases, leaving 11 bases between the germline ends. Germline V gives CDR1 SGHRS, CDR2 YFSETQ. Together with reference TRBV5-1 and TRBJ2-1, the CDR3 gives the full variable domain: KAGVTQTPRYLIKTRGQQVTLSCSPISGHRSVSWYQQTPGQGLQFLFEYFSETQRNKGNFPGRFSGRQFSNSRSEMNVSTLELGDSALYLCASSPQGGEQFFGPGTRLTVL.

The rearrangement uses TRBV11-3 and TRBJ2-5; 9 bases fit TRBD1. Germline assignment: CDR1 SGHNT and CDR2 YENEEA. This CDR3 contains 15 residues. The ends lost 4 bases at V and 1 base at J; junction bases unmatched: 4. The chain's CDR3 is CASSSQTGGQETQYF. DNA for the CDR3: TGTGCCAGCAGCTCTCAGACAGGGGGCCAAGAGACCCAGTACTTC.

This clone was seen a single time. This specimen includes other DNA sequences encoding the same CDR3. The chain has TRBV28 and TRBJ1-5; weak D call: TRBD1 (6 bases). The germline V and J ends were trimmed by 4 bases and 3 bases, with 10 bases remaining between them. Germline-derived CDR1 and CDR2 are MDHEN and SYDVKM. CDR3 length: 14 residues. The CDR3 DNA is TGTGCCAGCAGTTCGGGACAAATCAATCAGCCCCAGCATTTT. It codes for CASSSGQINQPQHF.

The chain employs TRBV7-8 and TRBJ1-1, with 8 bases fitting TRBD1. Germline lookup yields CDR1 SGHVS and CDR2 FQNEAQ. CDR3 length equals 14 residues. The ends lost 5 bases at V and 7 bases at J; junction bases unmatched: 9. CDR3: CASSPDRGRGEAFF. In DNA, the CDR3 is TGTGCCAGCAGCCCCGACAGGGGAAGGGGTGAAGCTTTCTTT.

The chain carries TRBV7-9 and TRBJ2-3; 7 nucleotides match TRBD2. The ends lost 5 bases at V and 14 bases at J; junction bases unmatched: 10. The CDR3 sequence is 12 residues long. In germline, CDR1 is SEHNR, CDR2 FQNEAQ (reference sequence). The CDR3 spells CASSRYGTTGYF. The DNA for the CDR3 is TGTGCCAGCAGCCGTTACGGGACTACCGGGTATTTT.